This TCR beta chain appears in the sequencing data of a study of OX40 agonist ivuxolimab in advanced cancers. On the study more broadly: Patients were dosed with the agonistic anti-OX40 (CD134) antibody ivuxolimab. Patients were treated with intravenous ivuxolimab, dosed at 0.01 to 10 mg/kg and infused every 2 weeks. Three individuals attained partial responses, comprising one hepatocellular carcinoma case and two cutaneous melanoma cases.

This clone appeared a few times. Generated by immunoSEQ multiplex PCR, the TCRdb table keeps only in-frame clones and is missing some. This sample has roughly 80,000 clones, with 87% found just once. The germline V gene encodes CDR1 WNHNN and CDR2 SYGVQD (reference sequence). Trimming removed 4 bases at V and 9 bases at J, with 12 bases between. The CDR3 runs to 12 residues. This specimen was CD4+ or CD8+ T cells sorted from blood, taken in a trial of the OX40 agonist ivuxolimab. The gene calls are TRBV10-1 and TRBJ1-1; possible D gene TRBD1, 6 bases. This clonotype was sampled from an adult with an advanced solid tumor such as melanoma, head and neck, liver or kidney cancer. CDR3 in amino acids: CASSAGQNKAFF. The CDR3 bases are TGCGCCAGCAGTGCTGGACAGAACAAAGCTTTCTTT.